This TCR beta chain is drawn from a study of blood T cell repertoires in COVID-19. Here immunoSEQ multiplex PCR was the method, and the copy in TCRdb shows in-frame clones only, minus some. The sample includes approximately 45,000 clones, more than 75% of them seen just once. Germline V gives CDR1 LNHNV, CDR2 YYDKDF (reference sequence). V shed 0 bases and J shed 0 bases, with 6 bases lying between them. This CDR3 has 16 amino acids. This chain links TRBV15 with TRBJ1-6; D gene uncertain. This TCR came from a human donor in a cohort sampled during active COVID-19. The sequencing sample was made of peripheral blood. As DNA, the CDR3 is TGTGCCACCAGCAGAGAAGTGAGCTCCTATAATTCACCCCTCCACTTT. Encoded protein: CATSREVSSYNSPLHF. The variable domain in full, completed from reference TRBV15 and TRBJ1-6, reads DAMVIQNPRYQVTQFGKPVTLSCSQTLNHNVMYWYQQKSSQAPKLLFHYYDKDFNNEADTPDNFQSRRPNTSFCFLDIRSPGLGDTAMYLCATSREVSSYNSPLHFGNGTRLTVT.